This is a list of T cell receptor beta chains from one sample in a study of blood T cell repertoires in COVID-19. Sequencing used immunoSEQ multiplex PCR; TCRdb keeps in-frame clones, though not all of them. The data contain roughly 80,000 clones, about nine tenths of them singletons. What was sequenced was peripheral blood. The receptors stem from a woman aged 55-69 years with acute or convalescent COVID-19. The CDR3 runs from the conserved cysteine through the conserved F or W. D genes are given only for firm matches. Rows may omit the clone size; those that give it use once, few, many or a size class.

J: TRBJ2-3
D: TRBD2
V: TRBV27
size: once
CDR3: CASSPKLAGTDTQYF
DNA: TGTGCCAGCAGTCCTAAGCTAGCGGGTACAGATACGCAGTATTTT

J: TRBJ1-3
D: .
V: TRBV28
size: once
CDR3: CASSLRRGRGYTGNTIYF
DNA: TGTGCCAGCAGTTTAAGGAGGGGTCGGGGTTACACTGGAAACACCATATATTTT

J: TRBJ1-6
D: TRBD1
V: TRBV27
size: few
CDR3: CASSLGQYYNSPLHF
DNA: TGTGCCAGCAGTTTGGGACAGTACTATAATTCACCCCTCCACTTT

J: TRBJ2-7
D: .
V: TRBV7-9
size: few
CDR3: CASSLSVTPYEQYF
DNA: TGTGCCAGCAGCTTAAGCGTGACTCCCTACGAGCAGTACTTC

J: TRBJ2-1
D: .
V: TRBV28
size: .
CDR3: CASSLIPNEQFF
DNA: TGTGCCAGCAGTTTAATTCCAAATGAGCAGTTCTTC

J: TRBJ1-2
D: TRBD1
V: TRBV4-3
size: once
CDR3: CASSHNTGQRSNYGYTF
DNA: TGCGCCAGCAGCCACAACACGGGACAGAGATCAAACTATGGCTACACCTTC

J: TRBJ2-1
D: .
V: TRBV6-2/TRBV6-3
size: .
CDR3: CASSYWGDEQFF
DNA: TGTGCCAGCAGTTACTGGGGGGATGAGCAGTTCTTC

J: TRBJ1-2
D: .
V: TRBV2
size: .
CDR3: CASSEDTGGYTF
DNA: TGTGCCAGCAGTGAAGATACAGGAGGCTACACCTTC

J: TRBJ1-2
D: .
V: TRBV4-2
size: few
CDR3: CASSQEETEYYGYTF
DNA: TGTGCCAGCAGCCAAGAAGAGACAGAATACTATGGCTACACCTTC

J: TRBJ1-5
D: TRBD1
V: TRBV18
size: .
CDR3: CASSEGTGFSNQPQHF
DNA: TGTGCCAGCTCAGAGGGGACAGGGTTTTCCAATCAGCCCCAGCATTTT

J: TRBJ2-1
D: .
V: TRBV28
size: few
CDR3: CASSFYLKDNNEQFF
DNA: TGTGCCAGCAGTTTTTATTTAAAGGACAACAATGAGCAGTTCTTC

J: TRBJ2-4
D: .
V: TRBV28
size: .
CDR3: CASSFRGSKNIQYF
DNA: TGTGCCAGCAGTTTCCGGGGATCCAAAAACATTCAGTACTTC

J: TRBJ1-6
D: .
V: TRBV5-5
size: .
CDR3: CASSVRSSYNSPLHF
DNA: TGTGCCAGCAGCGTTCGGAGCTCCTATAATTCACCCCTCCACTTT

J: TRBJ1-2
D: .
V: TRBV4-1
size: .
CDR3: CASSQEAGTTVYGYTF
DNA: TGCGCCAGCAGCCAAGAGGCAGGGACAACCGTCTATGGCTACACCTTC

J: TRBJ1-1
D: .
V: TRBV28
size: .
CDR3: CASSPLGAGHTEAFF
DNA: TGTGCCAGCAGCCCCCTGGGGGCAGGCCACACTGAAGCTTTCTTT

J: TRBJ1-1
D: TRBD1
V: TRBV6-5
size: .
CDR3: CASHDRGKDTEAFF
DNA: TGTGCCAGCCACGACAGGGGTAAGGACACTGAAGCTTTCTTT

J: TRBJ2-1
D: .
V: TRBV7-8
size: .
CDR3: CASSPRGGGSYNEQFF
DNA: TGTGCCAGCAGCCCCCGTGGGGGAGGCTCCTACAATGAGCAGTTCTTC

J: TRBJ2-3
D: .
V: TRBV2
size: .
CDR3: CAILLRDTQYF
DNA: TGTGCCATCCTACTGAGGGATACGCAGTATTTT

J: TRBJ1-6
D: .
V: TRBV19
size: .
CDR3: CASSIRGSPLHF
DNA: TGTGCCAGTAGTATAAGGGGTTCACCCCTCCACTTT

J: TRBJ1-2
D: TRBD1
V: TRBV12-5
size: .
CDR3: CASGRDRVNYGYTF
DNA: TGTGCTAGTGGTCGGGACAGGGTTAACTATGGCTACACCTTC

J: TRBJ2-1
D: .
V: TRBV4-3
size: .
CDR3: CASSQEFFGYNEQFF
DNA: TGCGCCAGCAGCCAAGAGTTTTTCGGCTACAATGAGCAGTTCTTC

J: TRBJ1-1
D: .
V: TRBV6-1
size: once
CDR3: CASSEPGEGTEAFF
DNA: TGTGCCAGCAGTGAACCTGGGGAGGGCACTGAAGCTTTCTTT

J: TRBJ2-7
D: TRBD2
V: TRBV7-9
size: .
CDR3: CASSLAGGVFDEQYF
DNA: TGTGCCAGCAGCTTAGCCGGGGGGGTTTTTGACGAGCAGTACTTC

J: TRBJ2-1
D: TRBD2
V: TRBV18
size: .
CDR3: CASSRGEWYNEQFF
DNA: TGTGCCAGCTCCCGGGGGGAGTGGTACAATGAGCAGTTCTTC

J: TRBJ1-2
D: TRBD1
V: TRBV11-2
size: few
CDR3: CASSGQGARGYTF
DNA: TGTGCCAGCAGCGGACAGGGGGCGCGAGGCTACACCTTC

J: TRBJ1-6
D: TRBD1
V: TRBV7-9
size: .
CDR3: CASSQGQGNSPLHF
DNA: TGTGCCAGCAGCCAGGGACAGGGAAATTCACCCCTCCACTTT

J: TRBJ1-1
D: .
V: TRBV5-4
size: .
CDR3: CASNLGAPRNTEAFF
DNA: TGTGCCAGCAACCTGGGGGCCCCAAGGAACACTGAAGCTTTCTTT

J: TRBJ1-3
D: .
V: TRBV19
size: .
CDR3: CASRLSQGLNTIYF
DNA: TGTGCCAGTAGACTATCACAGGGCTTAAACACCATATATTTT

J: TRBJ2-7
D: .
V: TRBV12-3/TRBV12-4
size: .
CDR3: CASSLGQSYEQYF
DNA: TGTGCCAGCAGTTTGGGCCAATCCTACGAGCAGTACTTC

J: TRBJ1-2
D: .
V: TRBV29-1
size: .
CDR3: CSVRLGGGYGYTF
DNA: TGCAGCGTTCGTCTTGGGGGAGGTTATGGCTACACCTTC

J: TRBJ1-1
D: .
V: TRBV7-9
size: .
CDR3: CASSLAGADGTEAFF
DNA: TGTGCCAGCAGCTTAGCGGGCGCTGATGGCACTGAAGCTTTCTTT

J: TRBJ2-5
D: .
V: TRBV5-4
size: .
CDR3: CASSLAQAQETQYF
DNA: TGTGCCAGCAGCTTGGCCCAGGCCCAAGAGACCCAGTACTTC

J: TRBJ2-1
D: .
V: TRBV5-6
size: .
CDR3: CASSFGWNEQFF
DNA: TGTGCCAGCAGTTTCGGGTGGAATGAGCAGTTCTTC

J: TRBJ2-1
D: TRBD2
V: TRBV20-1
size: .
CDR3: CSASRLAGPREQFF
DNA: TGCAGTGCTAGTAGGCTAGCGGGGCCTCGTGAGCAGTTCTTC

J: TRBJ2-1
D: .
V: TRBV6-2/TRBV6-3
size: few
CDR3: CASSFGGQRGSFF
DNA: TGTGCCAGCAGTTTTGGGGGCCAGCGAGGCTCGTTCTTC

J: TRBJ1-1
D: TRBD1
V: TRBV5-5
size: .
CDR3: CASSLSWIRQGTEAFF
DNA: TGTGCCAGCAGCTTGTCTTGGATCCGACAGGGCACTGAAGCTTTCTTT

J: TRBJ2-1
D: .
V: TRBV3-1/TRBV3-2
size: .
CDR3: CASSQGGGGVQFF
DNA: TGTGCCAGCAGCCAAGGTGGAGGGGGGGTGCAGTTCTTC

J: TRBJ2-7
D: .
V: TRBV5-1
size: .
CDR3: CASSLSGDNYYEQYF
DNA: TGCGCCAGCAGCTTAAGTGGGGACAACTATTACGAGCAGTACTTC

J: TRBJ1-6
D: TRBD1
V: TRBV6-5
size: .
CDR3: CASSLTGVGSPLHF
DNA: TGTGCCAGCAGTTTGACAGGGGTTGGTTCACCCCTCCACTTT

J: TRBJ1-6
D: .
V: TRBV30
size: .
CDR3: CAWDPGSGRNSPLHF
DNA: TGTGCCTGGGACCCAGGTTCGGGAAGGAATTCACCCCTCCACTTT

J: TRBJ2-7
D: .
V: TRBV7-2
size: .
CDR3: CASSLNWEGGPEQYF
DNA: TGTGCCAGCAGCTTAAACTGGGAGGGGGGCCCCGAGCAGTACTTC

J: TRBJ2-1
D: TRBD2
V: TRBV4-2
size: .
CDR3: CASTHPNIAGGAVGSYNEQFF
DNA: TGTGCCAGCACCCACCCAAACATAGCGGGAGGTGCCGTGGGGTCCTACAATGAGCAGTTCTTC

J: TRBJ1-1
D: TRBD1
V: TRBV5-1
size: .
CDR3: CASRGLGTGGWNTEAFF
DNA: TGCGCCAGCAGAGGGCTCGGGACAGGGGGCTGGAACACTGAAGCTTTCTTT